These T cell receptor beta chains were read from a single sample in a study of T cells in Graves' hyperthyroidism and ophthalmopathy. TCRdb passed the multiplex PCR reads through MiXCR, listing each CDR3 protein once. The profile covers 490,000 or so distinct CDR3 sequences, with just under 20% appearing a single time and 40% to 50% taken by the ten largest. Material: blood. Source of these receptors: a man between 40 and 49 years old with Graves' ophthalmopathy. Both conserved end residues are part of each CDR3. Fields, in order: clone size, D gene, V gene, J gene, CDR3 protein, CDR3 DNA. A D gene is named only where the DNA matches it firmly. Clone size is stated in some rows and not others, as once, few, many or a class when expanded.

many	TRBD1	TRBV6-1	TRBJ2-7	CASSHVGTGVEQYF	TGTGCCAGCAGCCACGTGGGGACAGGGGTCGAGCAGTACTTC
-	TRBD1	TRBV20-1	TRBJ2-6	CSASDRGRPGANVLTF	TGCAGTGCTTCGGACAGGGGGCGCCCCGGGGCCAACGTCCTGACTTTC
-	-	TRBV6-1	TRBJ2-6	CASRLGGAGANVLTF	TGTGCCAGCAGACTAGGGGGAGCCGGGGCCAACGTCCTGACTTTC
-	TRBD1	TRBV5-1	TRBJ2-1	CASSKTGRNEQFF	TGCGCCAGCAGCAAGACAGGGAGAAATGAGCAGTTCTTC
few	TRBD2	TRBV12-3/TRBV12-4	TRBJ2-3	CASRQSGGWDTQYF	TGTGCCAGCAGGCAGAGCGGGGGTTGGGATACGCAGTATTTT
few	-	TRBV2	TRBJ1-5	CASGQNQPQHF	TGTGCCAGCGGCCAGAATCAGCCCCAGCATTTT
once	TRBD1	TRBV11-2	TRBJ1-4	CASSYNRGDEKLFF	TGTGCCAGCAGCTACAACAGGGGAGACGAAAAACTGTTTTTT
few	-	TRBV7-7	TRBJ2-5	CASSAGTFQETQYF	TGTGCTAGCAGCGCGGGGACATTCCAAGAGACCCAGTACTTC
-	TRBD1	TRBV5-1	TRBJ2-3	CASSQGDYTDTQYF	TGCGCCAGCAGCCAGGGGGATTACACAGATACGCAGTATTTT
many	-	TRBV20-1	TRBJ2-7	CSATRPRRASSYEQYF	TGCAGTGCTACCCGCCCCCGGCGGGCCAGCTCCTACGAGCAGTACTTC
-	TRBD2	TRBV18	TRBJ2-1	CASSSSLAVTYNEQFF	TGTGCCAGCTCATCGTCACTAGCGGTAACCTACAATGAGCAGTTCTTC
-	TRBD2	TRBV6-5	TRBJ2-7	CASSYSKGGRRNEQYF	TGTGCCAGCAGTTACTCGAAAGGCGGGAGAAGGAACGAGCAGTACTTC
-	TRBD2	TRBV6-5	TRBJ2-1	CASSSSGTSGSQFF	TGTGCCAGCAGTTCCTCCGGGACTAGCGGATCCCAGTTCTTC
-	-	TRBV29-1	TRBJ2-5	CSVGETQYF	TGCAGCGTTGGGGAGACCCAGTACTTC
-	TRBD2	TRBV3-1	TRBJ2-5	CASSQDAGVETQYF	TGTGCCAGCAGCCAAGATGCGGGGGTGGAGACCCAGTACTTC
-	TRBD2	TRBV15	TRBJ2-3	CATSSSGEGTDTQYF	TGTGCCACCAGCAGTAGCGGGGAAGGCACAGATACGCAGTATTTT
-	-	TRBV2	TRBJ2-4	CASSQDWGNIQYF	TGTGCCAGCAGCCAAGATTGGGGCAACATTCAGTACTTC
-	-	TRBV5-1	TRBJ2-1	CASSFGTSYNEQLF	TGCGCCAGCAGCTTCGGGACCTCCTACAATGAGCAGCTCTTC
many	-	TRBV5-1	TRBJ1-1	CASSFGQSTEAFF	TGCGCCAGCAGCTTTGGACAGAGCACTGAAGCTTTCTTT
-	-	TRBV9	TRBJ2-3	CASSTLVSAGGDTQYF	TGTGCCAGCAGCACCCTGGTTAGCGCCGGCGGAGATACGCAGTATTTT
few	-	TRBV5-1	TRBJ2-7	CASSQTGDYEQYF	TGCGCCAGCAGCCAGACAGGAGACTACGAGCAGTACTTC
-	TRBD2	TRBV10-3	TRBJ2-7	CAISVKGLAGVPAYEQYF	TGTGCCATCAGTGTGAAGGGACTAGCGGGAGTTCCGGCCTACGAGCAGTACTTC
once	-	TRBV5-4	TRBJ2-1	CASSLGTPGYNEQFF	TGTGCCAGCAGCTTGGGGACCCCTGGCTACAATGAGCAGTTCTTC
few	TRBD2	TRBV18	TRBJ2-3	CASSPLLADEGTDTQYF	TGTGCCAGCTCACCCCTACTAGCGGACGAGGGCACAGATACGCAGTATTTT
many	-	TRBV12-3/TRBV12-4	TRBJ1-5	CASSLIDQPQHF	TGTGCCAGCAGTTTAATCGATCAGCCCCAGCATTTT
-	TRBD2	TRBV20-1	TRBJ2-3	CSARDPGGDTQYF	TGCAGTGCTAGAGATCCGGGGGGAGATACGCAGTATTTT
few	-	TRBV5-1	TRBJ2-7	CASSPSGRAGEQYF	TGCGCCAGCAGCCCCAGTGGCAGGGCAGGCGAGCAGTACTTC
-	-	TRBV19	TRBJ2-2	CATRERNVNTGELFF	TGTGCCACCCGGGAGAGGAATGTTAACACCGGGGAGCTGTTTTTT
-	-	TRBV29-1	TRBJ2-3	CSIRGTQVADTQYF	TGCAGCATACGCGGGACTCAAGTAGCAGATACGCAGTATTTT
-	-	TRBV3-1	TRBJ2-1	CASSQRDTWPYEQFF	TGTGCCAGCAGCCAGAGAGACACCTGGCCCTACGAGCAGTTCTTC
-	-	TRBV6-1	TRBJ2-3	CASSEAWQELDTQYF	TGTGCCAGCAGTGAAGCCTGGCAGGAACTCGATACGCAGTATTTT
-	TRBD1	TRBV6-5	TRBJ1-2	CASSYSTGALNYGYTF	TGTGCCAGCAGTTACTCAACAGGGGCACTGAACTATGGCTACACCTTC
many	-	TRBV28	TRBJ2-5	CASSLDSTGETQYF	TGTGCCAGCAGTTTGGACTCGACCGGAGAGACCCAGTACTTC
-	TRBD2	TRBV28	TRBJ2-7	CASSWGLAGGGEQYF	TGTGCCAGCAGTTGGGGACTAGCGGGAGGGGGCGAGCAGTACTTC
once	TRBD2	TRBV7-2	TRBJ2-7	CASSSTTSGRGEQYF	TGTGCCAGCAGCTCTACGACTAGCGGGAGGGGTGAGCAGTACTTC
few	-	TRBV18	TRBJ1-3	CASARSSGNTIYF	TGTGCCAGCGCACGGTCCTCTGGAAACACCATATATTTT
many	-	TRBV20-1	TRBJ1-1	CSARAGAGQNTEAFF	TGCAGTGCCCGAGCGGGGGCAGGTCAGAACACTGAAGCTTTCTTT
-	TRBD2	TRBV2	TRBJ2-1	CASRSPADRAGGPGDEQFF	TGTGCCAGCAGGTCCCCTGCGGATCGGGCGGGGGGGCCGGGGGATGAGCAGTTCTTC
-	TRBD2	TRBV19	TRBJ2-1	CATLSSGRSSSYNEQFF	TGTGCCACGCTCTCTAGCGGGAGGTCGAGCTCCTACAATGAGCAGTTCTTC
-	-	TRBV4-2	TRBJ2-5	CASSQLSSSVEGETQYF	TGTGCCAGCAGCCAATTGTCCTCTAGCGTCGAGGGGGAGACCCAGTACTTC
many	TRBD1	TRBV20-1	TRBJ2-1	CSATGQGSYNEQFF	TGCAGTGCAACCGGACAGGGTTCCTACAATGAGCAGTTCTTC
many	TRBD2	TRBV5-1	TRBJ2-1	CASSLGSGSLYNEQFF	TGCGCCAGCAGCTTGGGTAGCGGGAGTCTGTACAATGAGCAGTTCTTC
-	-	TRBV6-2/TRBV6-3	TRBJ2-1	CASRSDRRVYNDQFF	TGTGCCAGCAGATCCGACAGGCGGGTCTACAATGATCAGTTCTTC
few	-	TRBV6-1	TRBJ1-5	CASRQGENQPQHF	TGTGCCAGCAGACAGGGTGAGAATCAGCCCCAGCATTTT
few	-	TRBV6-9	TRBJ1-5	CASSYMGNQPQHF	TGTGCCAGCAGTTACATGGGAAATCAGCCCCAGCATTTT
many	TRBD1	TRBV7-8	TRBJ2-3	CASSYLGQDDTDTQYF	TGTGCCAGCAGCTACCTGGGACAGGACGACACAGATACGCAGTATTTT
-	TRBD2	TRBV30	TRBJ2-5	CAWNSLAGVSETQYF	TGTGCCTGGAATTCTCTAGCGGGGGTATCGGAGACCCAGTACTTC
many	-	TRBV30	TRBJ1-3	CAWSVAAAGNTIYF	TGTGCCTGGAGTGTAGCTGCGGCGGGAAACACCATATATTTT
-	TRBD2	TRBV5-6	TRBJ2-7	CASSQRLAQIHEQYF	TGTGCCAGCAGCCAACGACTAGCCCAAATCCACGAGCAGTACTTC
many	TRBD1	TRBV20-1	TRBJ1-2	CSARNIGTGRAYGYTF	TGCAGTGCTAGGAACATCGGGACAGGGAGAGCATATGGCTACACCTTC